The sequence of this T cell receptor (beta chain) was determined in a study of Ad26.COV2.S vaccination and SARS-CoV-2 variants (dated by TCRdb to about 2021). About the investigation overall: Vaccine-arm donors were drawn from COV1001, a multicentre, randomized, double-blind, placebo-controlled phase I-IIa trial of Ad26.COV2.S in healthy adults. Investigators did not know the trial group allocation while performing experiments and assessing outcomes. Dosing of Ad26.COV2.S was intramuscular, at either 5x10^10 or 1x10^11 viral particles, delivered as one shot or as two shots spaced 56 days apart. Trial participants were randomized into five groups of five, in which low-dose or high-dose Ad26.COV2.S was given once or twice, or placebo was given on both occasions. The specificity and breadth of SARS-CoV-2-reactive T cell receptors after Ad26.COV2.S vaccination were assessed by TCRbeta repertoire sequencing. The TCR-sequenced set comprised around 30 samples: around 20 Ad26.COV2.S vaccine recipients, 5 placebo recipients and 8 SARS-CoV-2 convalescent individuals.

Deletion took 10 bases off V and 3 bases off J, with a span of 15 bases between the germline ends. The CDR3 runs 13 residues from the cysteine to the phenylalanine. Here the CDR3 DNA is all that survives: 39 bases in frame from base 1. From the germline V gene, CDR1 is ENHRY and CDR2 is SYGVKD. This specimen's treatment or condition label, per the study, means: about 20 received Ad26.COV2.S at low or high dose, single or two shots; 5 received placebo; per-sample allocation not given. Repertoires of vaccine and placebo recipients were sequenced from samples taken on day 63 after the first injection. Cohort 1b enrolled 20 to 30 adults aged 18-55 years at a single site in Boston, USA, between 29 July and 7 August 2020. Ad26.COV2.S consisted of a replication-incompetent adenovirus type 26 vector by which a prefusion-stabilized SARS-CoV-2 spike protein from the original Wuhan strain was expressed. The immunoSEQ Assay was the method used to sequence TCRbeta CDR3 regions. After extraction, genomic DNA underwent amplification by bias-controlled multiplex PCR, followed by high-throughput sequencing. The published analysis was carried out like this. Collapsing and filtering of sequences were performed to quantify the absolute abundance of each unique TCRbeta CDR3 region. T cell fraction was estimated by normalization of TCRbeta template counts to usable DNA, with usable DNA being measured through amplification of reference genes present in all nucleated cells. Repertoire TCRs were annotated as SARS-CoV-2-specific by exact matching of V gene, CDR3 amino acid sequence and J gene to a known reactive TCR set. The reference SARS-CoV-2 TCR set came from MIRA and was filtered for enrichment in COVID-19-positive ImmuneCODE repertoires, removing public or cross-reactive TCRs. Based on the MIRA antigens, annotated TCRs were further analysed at the level of specific ORF or position within ORF. Depth was the summed frequency of annotated unique rearrangements, while breadth was defined as annotated unique rearrangements over total unique productive rearrangements. Two-sided Wilcoxon rank-sum tests were used to compare TCR breadth between groups. TCRdb mirrors the immuneACCESS table, restricted to in-frame sequences. Some clones are absent from its copies; in checked studies, under half trace to an unresolved V gene, and the reason for the others is unknown. The DNA gave D and trimming, while V, J and clone size come from that table. The sample table holds 300,000 to 400,000 clones, of which more than 70% were seen once. More than 1.5% of the sample goes to the ten largest clones.

What the work shows at the level of the full study, not this receptor alone: Comparable non-spike TCR breadth was observed between vaccine and placebo recipients, consistent with only spike being contained in the vaccine. Higher spike-specific TCR breadth was observed in Ad26.COV2.S recipients than in placebo recipients (P = 0.0014). The study was not powered for comparison of responses between vaccine doses or regimens. It was noted by the authors that total T cell responses may have been underestimated by the TCR breadth and depth analyses. After vaccination, spike-specific CD8+ and CD4+ T cell responses were reported to show substantial breadth.

About this clone itself: The specificity of this receptor is unknown. Base qualities are not at hand, and no much larger clone is one base apart.

This sequence was found in a person between 18 and 65 years old who received the Ad26.COV2.S COVID-19 vaccine or a placebo. This chain is built from TRBV10-3 and TRBJ1-1, with the D gene not confidently named. The sequences come from peripheral blood, collected in a trial of Ad26.COV2.S vaccine versus placebo. The DNA sequence is given as TGTGCCACAACACTGGACGGCTACACTGAAGCTTTCTTT. It encodes CATTLDGYTEAFF.